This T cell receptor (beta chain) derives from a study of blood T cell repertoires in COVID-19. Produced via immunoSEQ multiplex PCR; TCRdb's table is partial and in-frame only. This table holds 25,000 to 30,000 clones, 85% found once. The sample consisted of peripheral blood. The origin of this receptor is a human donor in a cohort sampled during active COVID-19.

CDR3 loop: CASSLQRGRNEQFF. CDR3 sequence (DNA): TGTGCCAGCAGTTTACAGAGGGGGCGCAATGAGCAGTTCTTC. V and J are TRBV27 and TRBJ2-1; the match to TRBD1 covers 7 bases. This CDR3 has 14 residues. Per germline, CDR1 MNHEY and CDR2 SMNVEV (reference sequence). After removal of 2 bases from V and 6 bases from J, the junction contained 4 bases not matched to a gene.